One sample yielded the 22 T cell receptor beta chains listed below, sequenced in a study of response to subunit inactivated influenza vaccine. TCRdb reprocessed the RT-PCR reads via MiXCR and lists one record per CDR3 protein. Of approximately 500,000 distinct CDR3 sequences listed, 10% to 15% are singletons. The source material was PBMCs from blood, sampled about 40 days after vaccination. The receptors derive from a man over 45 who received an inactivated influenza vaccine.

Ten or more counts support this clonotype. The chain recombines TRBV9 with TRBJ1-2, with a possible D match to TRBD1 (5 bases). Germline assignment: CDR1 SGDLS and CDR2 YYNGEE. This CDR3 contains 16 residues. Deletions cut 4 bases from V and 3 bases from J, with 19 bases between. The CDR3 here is CASSPVPRGDHYGYTF. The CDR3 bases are TGTGCCAGCAGCCCGGTTCCGAGGGGAGATCACTATGGCTACACCTTC.

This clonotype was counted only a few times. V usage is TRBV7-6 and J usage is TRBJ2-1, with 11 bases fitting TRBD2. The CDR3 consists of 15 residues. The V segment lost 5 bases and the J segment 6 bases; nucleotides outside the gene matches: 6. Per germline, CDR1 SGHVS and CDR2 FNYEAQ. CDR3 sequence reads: CASSISGGGLNEQFF. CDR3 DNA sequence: TGTGCCAGCAGCATTAGCGGGGGGGGCCTCAATGAGCAGTTCTTC.

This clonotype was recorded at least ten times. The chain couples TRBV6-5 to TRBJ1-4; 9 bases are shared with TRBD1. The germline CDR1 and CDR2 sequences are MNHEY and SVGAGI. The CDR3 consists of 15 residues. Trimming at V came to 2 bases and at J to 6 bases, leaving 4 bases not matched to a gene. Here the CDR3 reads CASSYEDRGDEKLFF. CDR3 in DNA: TGTGCCAGCAGTTACGAGGACAGGGGCGATGAAAAACTGTTTTTT.

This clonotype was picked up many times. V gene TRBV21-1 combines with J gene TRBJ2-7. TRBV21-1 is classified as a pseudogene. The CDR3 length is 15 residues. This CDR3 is CASSKAVYRSGEQYF. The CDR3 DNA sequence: TGTGCCAGCAGCAAAGCTGTATATAGGAGTGGGGAGCAGTACTTC.

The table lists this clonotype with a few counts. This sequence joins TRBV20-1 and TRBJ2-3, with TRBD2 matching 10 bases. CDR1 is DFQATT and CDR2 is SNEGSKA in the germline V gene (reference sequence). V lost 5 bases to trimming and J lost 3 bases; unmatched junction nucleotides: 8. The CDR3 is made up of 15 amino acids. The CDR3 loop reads CSAGTGTSATDTQYF. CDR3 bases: TGCAGTGCTGGAACCGGGACTAGCGCAACAGATACGCAGTATTTT.

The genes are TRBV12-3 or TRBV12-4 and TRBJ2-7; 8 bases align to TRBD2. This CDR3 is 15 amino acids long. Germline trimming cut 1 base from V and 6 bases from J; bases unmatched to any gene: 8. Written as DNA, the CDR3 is TGTGCCAGCAGTTTAGGAGGGACTAGAGGGTCCGAGCAGTACTTC. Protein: CASSLGGTRGSEQYF.

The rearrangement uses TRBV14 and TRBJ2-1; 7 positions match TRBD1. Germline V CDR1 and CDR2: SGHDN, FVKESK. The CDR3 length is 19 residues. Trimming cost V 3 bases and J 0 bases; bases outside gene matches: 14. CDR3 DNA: TGTGCCAGCAGCCAGTGGCCGGGACAAGGGGGCTACTCCTACAATGAGCAGTTCTTC. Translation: CASSQWPGQGGYSYNEQFF.

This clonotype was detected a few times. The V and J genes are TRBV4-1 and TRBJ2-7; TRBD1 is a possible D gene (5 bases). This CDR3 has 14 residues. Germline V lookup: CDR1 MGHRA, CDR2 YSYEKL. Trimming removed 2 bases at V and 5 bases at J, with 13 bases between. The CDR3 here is CASSQQGLIHEQYF. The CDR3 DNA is TGCGCCAGCAGCCAACAGGGATTGATCCACGAGCAGTACTTC.

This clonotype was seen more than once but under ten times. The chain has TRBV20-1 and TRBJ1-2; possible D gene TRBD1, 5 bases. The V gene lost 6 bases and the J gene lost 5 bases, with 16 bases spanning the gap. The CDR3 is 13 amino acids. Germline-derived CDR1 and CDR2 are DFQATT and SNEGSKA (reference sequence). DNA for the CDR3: TGCAGTGCCGGCGGACAAGGGCAATATGGCTACACCTTC. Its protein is CSAGGQGQYGYTF.

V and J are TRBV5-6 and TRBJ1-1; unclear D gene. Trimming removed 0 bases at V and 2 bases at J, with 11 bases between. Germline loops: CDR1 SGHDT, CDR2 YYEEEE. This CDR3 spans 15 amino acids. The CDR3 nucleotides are TGTGCCAGCAGCTTGGCGCCAGACCTTAACACTGAAGCTTTCTTT. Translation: CASSLAPDLNTEAFF. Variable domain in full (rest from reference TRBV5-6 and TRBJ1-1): DAGVTQSPTHLIKTRGQQVTLRCSPKSGHDTVSWYQQALGQGPQFIFQYYEEEERQRGNFPDRFSGHQFPNYSSELNVNALLLGDSALYLCASSLAPDLNTEAFFGQGTRLTVV.

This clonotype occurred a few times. This CDR3 is CSARDSAGGVGTQYF. Here the CDR3 DNA reads TGCAGTGCTAGAGATTCGGCGGGAGGTGTCGGTACGCAGTATTTT. The gene calls are TRBV20-1 and TRBJ2-3; TRBD2 matches at 8 bases. This CDR3 region has 15 residues. CDR1 is DFQATT and CDR2 is SNEGSKA in the germline V gene (reference sequence). With V trimmed by 0 bases and J by 8 bases, 10 bases remained unmatched.

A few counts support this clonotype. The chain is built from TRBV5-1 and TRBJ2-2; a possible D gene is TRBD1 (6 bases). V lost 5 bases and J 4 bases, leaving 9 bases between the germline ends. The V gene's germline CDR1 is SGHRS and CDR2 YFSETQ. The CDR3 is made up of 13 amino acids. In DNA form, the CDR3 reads TGCGCCAGCAGTTACAGGGCCACCGGGGAGCTGTTTTTT. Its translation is CASSYRATGELFF.

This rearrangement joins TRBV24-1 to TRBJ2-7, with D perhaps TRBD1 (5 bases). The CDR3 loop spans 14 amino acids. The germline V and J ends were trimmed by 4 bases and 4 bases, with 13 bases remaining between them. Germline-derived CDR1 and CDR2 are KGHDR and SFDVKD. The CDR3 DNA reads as TGTGCCACCAGTGACCCAACTACAGGATACGAGCAGTACTTC. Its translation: CATSDPTTGYEQYF.

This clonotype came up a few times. The CDR3 nucleotides read TGTGCCAGTAGTACGCGGGGTAGTGGAAATCAGCCCCAGCATTTT. Amino acids: CASSTRGSGNQPQHF. J is TRBJ1-5 and V is TRBV19; D is undetermined. This CDR3 is 15 amino acids long. V shed 4 bases and J shed 4 bases, with 14 bases lying between them. CDR1 is LNHDA and CDR2 is SQIVND in the germline V gene (reference sequence).

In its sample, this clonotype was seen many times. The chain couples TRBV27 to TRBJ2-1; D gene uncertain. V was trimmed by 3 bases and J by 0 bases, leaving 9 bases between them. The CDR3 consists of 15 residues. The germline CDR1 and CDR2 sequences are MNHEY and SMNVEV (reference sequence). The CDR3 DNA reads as TGTGCCAGCAGTTTCGCGGCAGGCTCCTACAATGAGCAGTTCTTC. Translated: CASSFAAGSYNEQFF.

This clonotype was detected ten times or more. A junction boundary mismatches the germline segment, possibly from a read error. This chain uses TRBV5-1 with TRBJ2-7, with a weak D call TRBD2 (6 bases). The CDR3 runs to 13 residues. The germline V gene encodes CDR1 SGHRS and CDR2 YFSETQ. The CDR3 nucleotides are TGTGCCAGCAGCTTAGAAGGGAGGTACGAGCAGTACTTC. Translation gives CASSLEGRYEQYF.

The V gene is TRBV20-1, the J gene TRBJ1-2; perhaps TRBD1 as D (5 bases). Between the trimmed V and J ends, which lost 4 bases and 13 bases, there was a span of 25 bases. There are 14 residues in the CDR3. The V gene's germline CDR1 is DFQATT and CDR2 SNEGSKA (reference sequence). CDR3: CSAKRFVEARERTF. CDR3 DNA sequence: TGCAGTGCTAAGCGTTTCGTAGAAGCCAGGGAGCGCACCTTC.

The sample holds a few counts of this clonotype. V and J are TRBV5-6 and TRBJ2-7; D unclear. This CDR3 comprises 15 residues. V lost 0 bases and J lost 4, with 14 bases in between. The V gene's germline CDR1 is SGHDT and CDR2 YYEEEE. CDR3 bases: TGTGCCAGCAGCTTGGCTGTTCCGGCGATTTACGAGCAGTACTTC. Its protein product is CASSLAVPAIYEQYF.

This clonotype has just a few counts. The CDR3 reads CSARTGGRVQFF. CDR3 sequence (DNA): TGCAGTGCTAGAACGGGGGGGCGGGTGCAGTTCTTC. The chain is built from TRBV20-1 and TRBJ2-1, with TRBD2 matching over 8 bases. This CDR3 has 12 amino acids. Germline V gene lookup returns CDR1 DFQATT and CDR2 SNEGSKA (reference sequence). After removal of 2 bases from V and 12 bases from J, the junction contained 6 bases not matched to a gene.

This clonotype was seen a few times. CDR3 sequence (DNA): TGTGCCAGCAGCACCTCGGGCCTCAGTTATGAAAAACTGTTTTTT. Protein sequence: CASSTSGLSYEKLFF. The J gene is TRBJ1-4, the V gene TRBV9; D not certain. This CDR3 spans 15 amino acids. Looked up from germline, CDR1 is SGDLS and CDR2 is YYNGEE. V lost 4 bases and J lost 6, with 16 bases in between.

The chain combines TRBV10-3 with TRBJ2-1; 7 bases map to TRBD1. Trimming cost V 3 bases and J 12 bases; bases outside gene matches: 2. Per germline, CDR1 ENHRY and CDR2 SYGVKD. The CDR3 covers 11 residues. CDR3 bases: TGTGCCATCAGTGACCGGACAGGGCAGTTCTTC. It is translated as CAISDRTGQFF.

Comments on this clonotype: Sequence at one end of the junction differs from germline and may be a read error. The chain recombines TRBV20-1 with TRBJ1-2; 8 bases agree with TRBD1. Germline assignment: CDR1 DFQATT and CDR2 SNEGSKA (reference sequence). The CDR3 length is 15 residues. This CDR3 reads CCAREAGGVGYGYTF. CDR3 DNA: TGCTGTGCTAGAGAAGCAGGGGGCGTTGGCTATGGCTACACCTTC.